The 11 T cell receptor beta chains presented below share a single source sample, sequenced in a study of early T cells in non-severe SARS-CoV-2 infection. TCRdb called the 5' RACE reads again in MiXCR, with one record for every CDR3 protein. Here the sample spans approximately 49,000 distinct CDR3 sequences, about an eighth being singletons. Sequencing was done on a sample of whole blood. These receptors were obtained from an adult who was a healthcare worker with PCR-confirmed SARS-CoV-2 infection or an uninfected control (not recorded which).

The CDR3 DNA is TGTGCCACCCTGGGACAGCCGCCAGAGACCCAGTACTTC. Its translation is CATLGQPPETQYF. The chain uses TRBV10-3 and TRBJ2-5, with TRBD1 matching over 7 bases. The V gene's germline CDR1 is ENHRY and CDR2 SYGVKD. The V segment lost 10 bases and the J segment 4 bases; nucleotides outside the gene matches: 9. The CDR3 runs 13 residues.

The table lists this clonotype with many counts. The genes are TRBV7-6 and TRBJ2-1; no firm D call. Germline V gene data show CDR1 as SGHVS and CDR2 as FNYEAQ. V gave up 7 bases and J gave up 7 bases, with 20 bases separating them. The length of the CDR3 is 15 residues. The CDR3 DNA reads TGTGCCAGCACGGCCGTACCGTCGGCATTGAATGAGCAGTTCTTC. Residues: CASTAVPSALNEQFF.

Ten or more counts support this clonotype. This CDR3 is CASSLPRRTSGSSDTQYF. Written as DNA, the CDR3 is TGTGCCAGCAGCTTACCCCGCAGGACTAGCGGGAGCTCAGATACGCAGTATTTT. The rearrangement uses TRBV11-2 and TRBJ2-3; TRBD2 matches 13 bases. The CDR3 is 18 amino acids. Germline values: CDR1 SGHAT, CDR2 FQNNGV. V lost 2 bases to trimming and J lost 4 bases; unmatched junction nucleotides: 9.

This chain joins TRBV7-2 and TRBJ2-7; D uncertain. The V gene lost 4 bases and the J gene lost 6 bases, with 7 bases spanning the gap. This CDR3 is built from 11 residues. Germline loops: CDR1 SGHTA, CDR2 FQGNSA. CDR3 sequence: CASSSKLEQYF. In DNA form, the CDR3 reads TGTGCCAGCAGCTCCAAGCTCGAGCAGTACTTC.

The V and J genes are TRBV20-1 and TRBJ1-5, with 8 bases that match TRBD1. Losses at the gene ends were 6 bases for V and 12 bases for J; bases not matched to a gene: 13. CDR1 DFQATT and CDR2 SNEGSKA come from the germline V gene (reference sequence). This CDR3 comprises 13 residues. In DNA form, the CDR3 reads TGCAGTGCCGAGGGACAGGTTTTGTTTAGCCAGCATTTT. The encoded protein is CSAEGQVLFSQHF.

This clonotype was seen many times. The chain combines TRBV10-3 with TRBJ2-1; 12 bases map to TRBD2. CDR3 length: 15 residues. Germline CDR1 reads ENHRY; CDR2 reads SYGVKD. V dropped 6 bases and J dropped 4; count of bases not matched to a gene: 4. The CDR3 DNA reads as TGTGCCATCAGGGAGACTAGCGGGAGTTACAATGAGCAGTTCTTC. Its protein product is CAIRETSGSYNEQFF.

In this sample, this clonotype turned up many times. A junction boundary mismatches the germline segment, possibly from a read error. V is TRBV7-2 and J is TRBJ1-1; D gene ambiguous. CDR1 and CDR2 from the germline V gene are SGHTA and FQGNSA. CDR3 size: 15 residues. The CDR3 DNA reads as TGTGCCAGCAGCTTAGAAGGCGGAATGAACACTGAAGTTTTCTTT. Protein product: CASSLEGGMNTEVFF.

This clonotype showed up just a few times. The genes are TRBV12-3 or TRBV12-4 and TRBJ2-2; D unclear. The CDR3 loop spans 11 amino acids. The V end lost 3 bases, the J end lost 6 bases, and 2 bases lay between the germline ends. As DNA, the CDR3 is TGTGCCAGCAGTTTCCCCGGGGAGCTGTTTTTT. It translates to CASSFPGELFF.

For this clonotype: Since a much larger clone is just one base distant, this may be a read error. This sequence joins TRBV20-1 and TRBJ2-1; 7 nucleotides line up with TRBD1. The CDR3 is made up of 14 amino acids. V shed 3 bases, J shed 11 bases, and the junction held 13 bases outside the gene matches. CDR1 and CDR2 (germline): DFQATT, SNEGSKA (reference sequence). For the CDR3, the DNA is TGCAGTGCTAGGACAGGGATTGTCCCCGGTCAGCAGTTCTTC. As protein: CSARTGIVPGQQFF.

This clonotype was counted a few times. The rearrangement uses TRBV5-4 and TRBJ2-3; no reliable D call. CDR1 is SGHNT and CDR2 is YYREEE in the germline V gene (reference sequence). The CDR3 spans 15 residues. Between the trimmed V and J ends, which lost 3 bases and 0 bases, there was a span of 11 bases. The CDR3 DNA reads TGTGCCAGCAGCTCCACTTTACTCAGCACAGATACGCAGTATTTT. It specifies CASSSTLLSTDTQYF.

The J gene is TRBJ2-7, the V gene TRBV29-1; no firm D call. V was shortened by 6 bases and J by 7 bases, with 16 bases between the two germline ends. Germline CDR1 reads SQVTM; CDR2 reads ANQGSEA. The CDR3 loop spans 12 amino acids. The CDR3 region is CSVEDRLREQYF. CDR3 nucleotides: TGCAGCGTCGAGGACCGGTTAAGGGAGCAGTACTTC.